This TCR beta chain was recovered during a study of blood T cells in healthy people across ages. CDR3 length equals 16 residues. Germline values: CDR1 MNHEY, CDR2 SMNVEV (reference sequence). The V and J ends lost 5 bases and 3 bases, in that order; junction bases with no gene match: 10. A second PCR of roughly 6 to 12 cycles used a sample-barcoded 5' primer and a J-beta primer mix. TCRdb used MiXCR to reprocess the 5' RACE reads, holding one entry per CDR3 protein. The sample comprises 1.5 million to 2 million distinct CDR3 sequences, approximately 50% of which are singletons, and more than 2% rests with the top ten.

Specimen: blood. This receptor was obtained from a woman between 35 and 50 years old in good health. The chain is built from TRBV27 and TRBJ1-5; 7 bases map to TRBD1. The CDR3, as DNA: TGTGCCAGCAGTCTCCGACAGGGCGCCGTCAATCAGCCCCAGCATTTT. It codes for CASSLRQGAVNQPQHF.